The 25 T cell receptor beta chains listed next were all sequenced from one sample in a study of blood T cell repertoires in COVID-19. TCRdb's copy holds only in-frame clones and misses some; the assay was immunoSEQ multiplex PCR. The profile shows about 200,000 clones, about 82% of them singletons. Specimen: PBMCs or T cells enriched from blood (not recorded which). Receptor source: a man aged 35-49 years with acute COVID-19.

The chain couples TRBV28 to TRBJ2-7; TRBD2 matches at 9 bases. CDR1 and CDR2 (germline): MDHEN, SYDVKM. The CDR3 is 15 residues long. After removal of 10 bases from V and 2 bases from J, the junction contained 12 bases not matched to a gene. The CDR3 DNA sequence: TGTGCCACCACACTGGCGGCTAGCGGGGCCTACGAGCAGTACTTC. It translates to CATTLAASGAYEQYF. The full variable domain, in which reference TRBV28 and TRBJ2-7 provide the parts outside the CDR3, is DVKVTQSSRYLVKRTGEKVFLECVQDMDHENMFWYRQDPGLGLRLIYFSYDVKMKEKGDIPEGYSVSREKKERFSLILESASTNQTSMYLCATTLAASGAYEQYFGPGTRLTVT.

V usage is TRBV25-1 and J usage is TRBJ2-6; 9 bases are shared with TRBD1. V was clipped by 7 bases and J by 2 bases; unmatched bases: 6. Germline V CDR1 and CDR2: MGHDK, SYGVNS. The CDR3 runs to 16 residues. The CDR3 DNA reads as TGTGCCAGCAATCCGGGACAGGGTGCTGGGGCCAACGTCCTGACTTTC. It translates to CASNPGQGAGANVLTF. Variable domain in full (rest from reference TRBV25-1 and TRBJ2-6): EADIYQTPRYLVIGTGKKITLECSQTMGHDKMYWYQQDPGMELHLIHYSYGVNSTEKGDLSSESTVSRIRTEHFPLTLESARPSHTSQYLCASNPGQGAGANVLTFGAGSRLTVL.

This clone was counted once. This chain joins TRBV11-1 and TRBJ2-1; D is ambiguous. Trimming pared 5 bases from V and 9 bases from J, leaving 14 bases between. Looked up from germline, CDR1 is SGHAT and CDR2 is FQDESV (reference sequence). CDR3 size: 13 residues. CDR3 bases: TGTGCCAGCAGCCGTTCGAGGCTCTTTGAGCAGTTCTTC. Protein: CASSRSRLFEQFF.

CDR3 amino acids: CASSEPEALYNEQFF. CDR3 coding DNA: TGTGCCAGCAGTGAACCCGAGGCCCTTTACAATGAGCAGTTCTTC. The chain recombines TRBV25-1 with TRBJ2-1; D is unresolved. The CDR3 is 15 amino acids. The V and J ends lost 2 bases and 4 bases respectively, with 12 bases between them. Germline V CDR1 and CDR2: MGHDK, SYGVNS.

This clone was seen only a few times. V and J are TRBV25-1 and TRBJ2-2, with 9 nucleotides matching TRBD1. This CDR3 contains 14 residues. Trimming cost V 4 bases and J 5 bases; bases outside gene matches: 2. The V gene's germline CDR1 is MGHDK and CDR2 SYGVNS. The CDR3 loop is CASSGGQGTGELFF. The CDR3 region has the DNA TGTGCCAGCAGTGGGGGACAGGGAACCGGGGAGCTGTTTTTT.

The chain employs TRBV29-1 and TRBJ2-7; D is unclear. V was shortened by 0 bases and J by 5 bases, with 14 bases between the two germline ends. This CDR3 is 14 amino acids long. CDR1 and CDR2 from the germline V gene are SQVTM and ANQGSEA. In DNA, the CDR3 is TGCAGCGTTGAAGAGGCGAGCGCTATCCACGAGCAGTACTTC. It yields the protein CSVEEASAIHEQYF.

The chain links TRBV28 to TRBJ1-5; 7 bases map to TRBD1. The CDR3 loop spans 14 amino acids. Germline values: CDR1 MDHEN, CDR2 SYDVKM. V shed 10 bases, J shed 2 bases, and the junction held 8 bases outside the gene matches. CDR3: CATLGGGGNQPQHF. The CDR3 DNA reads TGTGCCACTTTAGGGGGCGGGGGCAATCAGCCCCAGCATTTT.

The DNA for the CDR3 is TGTGCCAGCAGCCACAAGCCCGGGGCGGGAGAGCAGCCCCAGCATTTT. It yields the protein CASSHKPGAGEQPQHF. This chain uses TRBV28 with TRBJ1-5; D is perhaps TRBD1 (5 bases). CDR3 length: 16 residues. V was cut by 6 bases and J by 7 bases, with 22 bases left in between. Germline V gene data show CDR1 as MDHEN and CDR2 as SYDVKM.

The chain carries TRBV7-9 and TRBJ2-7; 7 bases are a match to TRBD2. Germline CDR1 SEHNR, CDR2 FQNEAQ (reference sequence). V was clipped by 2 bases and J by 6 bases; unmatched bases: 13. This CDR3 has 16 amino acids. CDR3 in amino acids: CASSLSGGSRGGEQYF. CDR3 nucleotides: TGTGCCAGCAGCTTATCGGGGGGTTCTCGAGGCGGCGAGCAGTACTTC.

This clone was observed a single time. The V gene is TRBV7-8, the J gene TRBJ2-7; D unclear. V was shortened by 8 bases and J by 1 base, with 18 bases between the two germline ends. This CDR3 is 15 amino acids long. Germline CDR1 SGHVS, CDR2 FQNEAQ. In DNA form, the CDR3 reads TGTGCCAGCGCCTTGTTAGTGGCCGGGTCCTACGAGCAGTACTTC. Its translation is CASALLVAGSYEQYF.

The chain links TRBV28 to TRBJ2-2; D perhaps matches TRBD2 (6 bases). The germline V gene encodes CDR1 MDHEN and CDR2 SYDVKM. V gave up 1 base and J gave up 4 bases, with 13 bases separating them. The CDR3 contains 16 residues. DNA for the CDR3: TGTGCCAGCAGTTTATCGGTCGGTAGCGGCACCGGGGAGCTGTTTTTT. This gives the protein CASSLSVGSGTGELFF.

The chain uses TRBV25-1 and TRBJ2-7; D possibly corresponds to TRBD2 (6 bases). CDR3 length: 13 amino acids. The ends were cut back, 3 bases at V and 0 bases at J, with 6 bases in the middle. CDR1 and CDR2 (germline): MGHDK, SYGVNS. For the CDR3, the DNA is TGTGCCAGCAGTGAGGGGGGCTCCTACGAGCAGTACTTC. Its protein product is CASSEGGSYEQYF.

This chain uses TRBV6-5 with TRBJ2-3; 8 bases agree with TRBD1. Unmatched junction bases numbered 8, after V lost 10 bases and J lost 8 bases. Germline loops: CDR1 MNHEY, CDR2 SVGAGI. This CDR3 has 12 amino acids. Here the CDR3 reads CAITLQGGTQYF. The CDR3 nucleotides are TGTGCCATTACCTTACAGGGGGGTACGCAGTATTTT.

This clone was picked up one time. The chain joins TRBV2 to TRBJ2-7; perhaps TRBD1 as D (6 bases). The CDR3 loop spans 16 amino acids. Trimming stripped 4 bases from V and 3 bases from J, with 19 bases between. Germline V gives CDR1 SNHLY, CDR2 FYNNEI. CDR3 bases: TGTGCCAGCAGTGTGACCTCAGGGGAAATACTCTACGAGCAGTACTTC. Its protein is CASSVTSGEILYEQYF.

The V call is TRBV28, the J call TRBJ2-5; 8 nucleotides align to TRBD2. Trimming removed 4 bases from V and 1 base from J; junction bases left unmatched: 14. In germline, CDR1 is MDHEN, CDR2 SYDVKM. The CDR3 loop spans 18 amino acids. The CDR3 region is CASSSGGMSSGFQETQYF. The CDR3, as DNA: TGTGCCAGCAGTTCCGGAGGGATGTCTAGCGGGTTCCAAGAGACCCAGTACTTC.

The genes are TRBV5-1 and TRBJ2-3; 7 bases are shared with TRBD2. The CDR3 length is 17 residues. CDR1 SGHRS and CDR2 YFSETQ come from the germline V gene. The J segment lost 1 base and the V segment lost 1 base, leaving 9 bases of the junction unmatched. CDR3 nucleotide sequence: TGCGCCAGCAGCTTGAGGGGCGGGAGTGTAGGCACAGATACGCAGTATTTT. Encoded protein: CASSLRGGSVGTDTQYF.

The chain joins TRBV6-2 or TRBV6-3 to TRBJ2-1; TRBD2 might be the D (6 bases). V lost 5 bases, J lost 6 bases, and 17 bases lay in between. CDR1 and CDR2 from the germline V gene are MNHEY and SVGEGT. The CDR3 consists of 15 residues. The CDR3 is CASSGFRDLSNEQFF. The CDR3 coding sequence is TGTGCCAGCAGTGGATTCCGGGACTTAAGCAATGAGCAGTTCTTC.

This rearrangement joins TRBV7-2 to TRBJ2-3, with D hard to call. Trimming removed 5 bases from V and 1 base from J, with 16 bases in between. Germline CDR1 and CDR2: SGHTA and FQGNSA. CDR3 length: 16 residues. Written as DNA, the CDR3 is TGTGCCAGCAGCCCTAGAGGCGGATCCGGCACAGATACGCAGTATTTT. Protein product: CASSPRGGSGTDTQYF.

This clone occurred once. Here the CDR3 DNA reads TGTGCCAGTACCAAAGGGAGGGACACTGAAGCTTTCTTT. Its translation is CASTKGRDTEAFF. The rearrangement links TRBV19 to TRBJ1-1; D uncertain. Germline V gives CDR1 LNHDA, CDR2 SQIVND (reference sequence). Trimming pared 7 bases from V and 3 bases from J, leaving 12 bases between. This CDR3 spans 13 amino acids.

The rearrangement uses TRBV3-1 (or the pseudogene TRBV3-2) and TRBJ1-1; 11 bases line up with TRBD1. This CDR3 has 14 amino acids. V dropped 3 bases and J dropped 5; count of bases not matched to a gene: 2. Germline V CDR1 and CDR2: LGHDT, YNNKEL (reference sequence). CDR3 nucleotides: TGTGCCAGCAGCCACGGGGACAGGGGGACTGAAGCTTTCTTT. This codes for CASSHGDRGTEAFF.

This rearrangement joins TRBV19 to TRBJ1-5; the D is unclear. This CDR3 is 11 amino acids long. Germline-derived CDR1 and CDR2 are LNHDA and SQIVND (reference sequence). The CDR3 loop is CGTGFDQPQHF. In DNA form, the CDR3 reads TGTGGGACGGGATTTGATCAGCCCCAGCATTTT.

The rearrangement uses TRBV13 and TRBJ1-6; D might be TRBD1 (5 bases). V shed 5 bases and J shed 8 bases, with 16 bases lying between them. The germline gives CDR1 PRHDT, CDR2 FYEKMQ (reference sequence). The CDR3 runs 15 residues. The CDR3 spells CASSLSGGGHSPLHF. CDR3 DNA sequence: TGTGCCAGCAGCCTCTCGGGGGGAGGGCATTCACCCCTCCACTTT.

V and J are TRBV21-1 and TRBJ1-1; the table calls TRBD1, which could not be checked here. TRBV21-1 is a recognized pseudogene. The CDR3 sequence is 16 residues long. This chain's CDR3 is CASSKVRGQGCTEAFF. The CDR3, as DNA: TGTGCCAGCAGCAAAGTAAGGGGACAGGGGTGCACTGAAGCTTTCTTT.

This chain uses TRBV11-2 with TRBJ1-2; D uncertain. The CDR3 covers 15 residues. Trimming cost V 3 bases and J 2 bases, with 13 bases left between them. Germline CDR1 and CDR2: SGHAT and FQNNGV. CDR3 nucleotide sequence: TGTGCCAGCAGCTTTTTATCCGACGGGAACTATGGCTACACCTTC. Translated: CASSFLSDGNYGYTF.

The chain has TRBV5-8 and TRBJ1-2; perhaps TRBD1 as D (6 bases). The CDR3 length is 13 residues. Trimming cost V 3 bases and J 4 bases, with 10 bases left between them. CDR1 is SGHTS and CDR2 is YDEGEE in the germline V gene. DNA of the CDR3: TGTGCCAGCAGCTCCGGACAGTTCTATGGCTACACCTTC. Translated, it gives CASSSGQFYGYTF.